This T cell receptor (beta chain) came from a study of OX40 agonist ivuxolimab in advanced cancers. About the investigation overall: Ivuxolimab, which targeted the costimulatory receptor OX40 (CD134), was an agonistic, fully human IgG2 monoclonal antibody. Intravenous ivuxolimab was administered to patients every 2 weeks at six dose levels: 0.01, 0.1, 0.3, 1.5, 3 and 10 mg/kg. Of the approximately 50 dose-escalation patients, hepatocellular carcinoma was present in about 19, melanoma in approximately 15, renal cell carcinoma in 9 and head and neck cancer in 9. The dose-escalation cohort was roughly 83% male with a mean age of approximately 59 years, ranging from roughly 20 to 80. Prior anti-PD-1, anti-PD-L1 or anti-CTLA-4 therapy was permitted, and checkpoint inhibitors had been received by 40% to 50% of dose-escalation patients. Three dose-escalation patients achieved partial responses, one with hepatocellular carcinoma and two with cutaneous melanoma. The purpose of peripheral TCRbeta sequencing was to test whether ivuxolimab changed TCR sequence diversity and led to clonal T-cell expansion. The paper covers the monotherapy dose-escalation part of the phase I ivuxolimab trial, which included N of about 50 patients.

With regard to this clone: Its antigen specificity is not known. No base quality values were provided; no much bigger clone lies one nucleotide off.

Patients with autoimmune disease history or receiving systemic immunosuppression were excluded from the trial. Peripheral blood for TCR sequencing was collected from all dose cohorts at baseline, on cycle 4 day 1, and on cycle 7 day 1. Samples came from an open-label, multicenter, first-in-human phase I dose-escalation trial of ivuxolimab. Adults with locally advanced or metastatic melanoma, renal cell, hepatocellular, or head and neck squamous cell carcinoma were enrolled in the trial. Before TCR sequencing, CD4+ and CD8+ T cells were separately sorted from peripheral blood. General study outcomes and caveats: Low levels of normalized T-cell clonal expansion were also seen in some patients who did not respond. Which antigens the clonally expanded peripheral T cells were specific for was not determined. On average, CD8+ T cells showed more expanded clones than CD4+ T cells after ivuxolimab. At doses of 0.1 to 3.0 mg/kg, clonal expansion of both CD4+ and CD8+ blood T cells was observed from baseline to week 6. Partial responders in the 0.1-3.0 mg/kg groups had among the lowest normalized peripheral clonal expansion, especially among CD8+ T cells.

To sequence the TCRbeta CDR3 region, genomic DNA was isolated from the sorted cells. The immunoSEQ Assay was used for sequencing of TCRbeta CDR3 regions. Drawn from immuneACCESS, this table holds only the in-frame rearrangements with V and J called that TCRdb kept. Clones are partly lost; checked studies trace under half to an unresolved V gene and leave the rest unexplained. In this sample the table shows more than 20,000 clones, about four fifths of which occur a single time. The ten largest account for around a third of the sample. Its CDR3 holds 14 amino acids, cysteine through phenylalanine. Only CDR3 DNA is held: 42 bases, read in frame from base 1. CDR1 is given as LGHNT and CDR2 as FRNRAP, both from the germline V gene. V is reduced by 6 bases and J by 0 bases, leaving a spacing of 12 bases between them.

The TCR comes from an adult with an advanced solid tumor such as melanoma, head and neck, liver or kidney cancer. Source: CD4+ or CD8+ T cells sorted from blood, taken in a trial of the OX40 agonist ivuxolimab. This receptor chain uses TRBV12-5 and TRBJ2-7; possibly the D gene is TRBD1, per 6 matching bases. In nucleotide form, the sequence is TGTGCTAGTGGGGACAGCCGAGCCTCCTACGAGCAGTACTTC. The resulting protein is CASGDSRASYEQYF. The CDR3 plus the reference TRBV12-5 and TRBJ2-7 genes for the other parts give the full variable domain: DARVTQTPRHKVTEMGQEVTMRCQPILGHNTVFWYRQTMMQGLELLAYFRNRAPLDDSGMPKDRFSAEMPDATLATLKIQPSEPRDSAVYFCASGDSRASYEQYFGPGTRLTVT.